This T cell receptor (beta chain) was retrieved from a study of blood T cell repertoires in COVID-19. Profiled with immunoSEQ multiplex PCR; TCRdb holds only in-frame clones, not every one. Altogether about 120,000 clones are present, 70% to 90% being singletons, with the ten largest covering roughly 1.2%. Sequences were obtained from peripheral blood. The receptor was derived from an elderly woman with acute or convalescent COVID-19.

CDR3 sequence reads: CASSLAGEKLRYTF. The DNA of the CDR3 is TGTGCCAGCAGCTTGGCGGGGGAGAAATTGCGCTACACCTTC. The chain employs TRBV7-9 and TRBJ1-2; possibly TRBD1 for D (5 bases). The germline V gene encodes CDR1 SEHNR and CDR2 FQNEAQ (reference sequence). With 3 bases removed from V and 9 bases from J, the gap between germline ends came to 17 bases. The CDR3 covers 14 residues.